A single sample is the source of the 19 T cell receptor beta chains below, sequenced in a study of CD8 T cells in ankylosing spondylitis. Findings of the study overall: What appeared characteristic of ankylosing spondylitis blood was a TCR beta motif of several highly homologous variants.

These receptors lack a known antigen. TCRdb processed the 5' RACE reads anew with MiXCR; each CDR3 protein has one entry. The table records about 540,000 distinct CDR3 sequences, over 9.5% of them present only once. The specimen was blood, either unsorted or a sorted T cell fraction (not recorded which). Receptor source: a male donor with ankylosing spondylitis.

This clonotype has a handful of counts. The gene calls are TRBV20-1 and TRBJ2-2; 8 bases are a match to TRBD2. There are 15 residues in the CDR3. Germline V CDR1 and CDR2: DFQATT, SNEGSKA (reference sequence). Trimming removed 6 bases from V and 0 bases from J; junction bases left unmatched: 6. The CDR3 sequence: CSARPGLANTGELFF. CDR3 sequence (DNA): TGCAGTGCACGCCCGGGACTAGCGAACACCGGGGAGCTGTTTTTT.

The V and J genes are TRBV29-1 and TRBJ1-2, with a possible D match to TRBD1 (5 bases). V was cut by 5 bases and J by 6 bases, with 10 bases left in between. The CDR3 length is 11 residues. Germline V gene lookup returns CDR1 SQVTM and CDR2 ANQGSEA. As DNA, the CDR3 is TGCAGCGTTTCTCAGGGAGATGGCTACACCTTC. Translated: CSVSQGDGYTF.

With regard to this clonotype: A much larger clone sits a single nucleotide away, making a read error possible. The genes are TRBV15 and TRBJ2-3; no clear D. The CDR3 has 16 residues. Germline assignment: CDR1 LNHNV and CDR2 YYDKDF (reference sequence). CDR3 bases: TGTGCCACCGGCAGGAAAACAGTCCTAAGCACAGATACGCAGTATTTT. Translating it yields CATGRKTVLSTDTQYF.

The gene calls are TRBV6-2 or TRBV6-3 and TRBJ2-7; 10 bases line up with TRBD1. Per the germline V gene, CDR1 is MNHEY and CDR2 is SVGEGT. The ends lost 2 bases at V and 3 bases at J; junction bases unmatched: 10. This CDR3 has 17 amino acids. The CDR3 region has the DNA TGTGCCAGCAGTTACAACCCTGGGACAGGGGAGTTCTACGAGCAGTACGTC. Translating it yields CASSYNPGTGEFYEQYV.

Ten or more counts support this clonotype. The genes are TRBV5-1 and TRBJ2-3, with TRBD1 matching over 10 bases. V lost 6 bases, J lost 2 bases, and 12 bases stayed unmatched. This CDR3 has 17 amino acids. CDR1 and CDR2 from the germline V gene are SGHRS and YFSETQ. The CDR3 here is CASKADRGEGPTDTQYF. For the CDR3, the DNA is TGCGCCAGCAAGGCGGACAGGGGGGAAGGACCCACAGATACGCAGTATTTT.

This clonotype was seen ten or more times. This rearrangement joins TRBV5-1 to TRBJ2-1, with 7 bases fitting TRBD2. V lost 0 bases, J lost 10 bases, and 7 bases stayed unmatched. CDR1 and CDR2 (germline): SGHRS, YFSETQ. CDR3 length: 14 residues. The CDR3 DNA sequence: TGCGCCAGCAGCTTGGATGGGGGGGAAGGGGAGCAGTTCTTC. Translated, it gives CASSLDGGEGEQFF.

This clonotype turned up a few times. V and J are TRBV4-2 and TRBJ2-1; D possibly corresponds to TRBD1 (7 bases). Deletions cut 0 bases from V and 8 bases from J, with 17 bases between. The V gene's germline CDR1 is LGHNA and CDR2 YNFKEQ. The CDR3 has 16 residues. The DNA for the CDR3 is TGTGCCAGCAGCCAAGATCTGTTCCAGGGGGAGGATGAGCAGTTCTTC. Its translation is CASSQDLFQGEDEQFF.

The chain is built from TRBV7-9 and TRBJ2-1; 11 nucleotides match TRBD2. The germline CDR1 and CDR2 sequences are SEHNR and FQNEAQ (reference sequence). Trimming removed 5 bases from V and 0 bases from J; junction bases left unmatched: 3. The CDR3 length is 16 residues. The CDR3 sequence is CASSTGTSGSYNEQFF. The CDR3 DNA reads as TGTGCCAGCAGCACCGGGACTAGCGGCTCCTACAATGAGCAGTTCTTC.

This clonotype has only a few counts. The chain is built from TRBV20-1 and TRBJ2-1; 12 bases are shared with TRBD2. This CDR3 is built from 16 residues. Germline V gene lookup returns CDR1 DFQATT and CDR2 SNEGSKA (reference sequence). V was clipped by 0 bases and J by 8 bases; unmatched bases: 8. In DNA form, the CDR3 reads TGCAGTGCTAGAGATCCACTAGCGGGAGGTGACGATGAGCAGTTCTTC. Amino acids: CSARDPLAGGDDEQFF.

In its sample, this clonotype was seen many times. The CDR3 DNA follows: TGTGCCAGCAGCCTACAGGGTTACACTGAAGCTTTCTTT. Translating gives CASSLQGYTEAFF. The chain joins TRBV7-2 to TRBJ1-1; TRBD1 is a possible D gene (6 bases). The CDR3 covers 13 residues. The germline V and J ends were trimmed by 5 bases and 3 bases, with 10 bases remaining between them. Germline lookup yields CDR1 SGHTA and CDR2 FQGNSA.

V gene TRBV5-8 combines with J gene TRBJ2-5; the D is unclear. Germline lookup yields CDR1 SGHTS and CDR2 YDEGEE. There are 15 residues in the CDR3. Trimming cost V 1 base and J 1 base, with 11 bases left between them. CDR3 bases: TGTGCCAGCAGCTTGATGGGAACGGGCCAAGAGACCCAGTACTTC. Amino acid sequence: CASSLMGTGQETQYF.

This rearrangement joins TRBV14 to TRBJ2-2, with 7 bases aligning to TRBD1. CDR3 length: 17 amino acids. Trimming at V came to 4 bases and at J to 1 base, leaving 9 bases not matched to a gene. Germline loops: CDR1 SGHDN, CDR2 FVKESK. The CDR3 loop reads CASSRGRTGLNTGELFF. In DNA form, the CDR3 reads TGTGCCAGCAGCCGGGGCCGGACAGGATTGAACACCGGGGAGCTGTTTTTT. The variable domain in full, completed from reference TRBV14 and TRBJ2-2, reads EAGVTQFPSHSVIEKGQTVTLRCDPISGHDNLYWYRRVMGKEIKFLLHFVKESKQDESGMPNNRFLAERTGGTYSTLKVQPAELEDSGVYFCASSRGRTGLNTGELFFGEGSRLTVL.

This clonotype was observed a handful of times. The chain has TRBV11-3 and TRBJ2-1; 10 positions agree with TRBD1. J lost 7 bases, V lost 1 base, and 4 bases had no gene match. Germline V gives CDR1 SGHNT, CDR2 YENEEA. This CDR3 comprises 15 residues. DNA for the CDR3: TGTGCCAGCAGCTTAGTCAGGACAGGGGGAAATGAGCAGTTCTTC. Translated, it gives CASSLVRTGGNEQFF.

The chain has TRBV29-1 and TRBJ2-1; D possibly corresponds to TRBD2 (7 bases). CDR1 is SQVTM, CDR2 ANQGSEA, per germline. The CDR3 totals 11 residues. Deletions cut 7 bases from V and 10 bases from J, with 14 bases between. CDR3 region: CSGREGGEQFF. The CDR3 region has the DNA TGCAGCGGCAGGGAGGGGGGAGAGCAGTTCTTC.

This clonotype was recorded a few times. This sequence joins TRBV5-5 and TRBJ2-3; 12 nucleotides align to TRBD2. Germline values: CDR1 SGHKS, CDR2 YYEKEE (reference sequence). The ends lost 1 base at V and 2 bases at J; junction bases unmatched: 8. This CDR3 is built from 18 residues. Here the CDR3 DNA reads TGTGCCAGCAGCTTGCCTAGCGGGGGGGTCCTTCTCACAGATACGCAGTATTTT. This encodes CASSLPSGGVLLTDTQYF.

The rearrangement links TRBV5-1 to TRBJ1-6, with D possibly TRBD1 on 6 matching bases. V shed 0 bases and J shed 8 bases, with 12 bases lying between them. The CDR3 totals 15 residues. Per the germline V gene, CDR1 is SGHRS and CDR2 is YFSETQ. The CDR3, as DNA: TGCGCCAGCAGCTTGGCCGGGGGCATAGATTCACCCCTCCACTTT. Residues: CASSLAGGIDSPLHF.

The CDR3 sequence: CASTSTRGELDTQYF. In DNA form, the CDR3 reads TGTGCCAGCACCTCGACCCGGGGGGAGTTAGATACGCAGTATTTT. This chain connects TRBV11-1 to TRBJ2-3; 7 bases align to TRBD2. Germline V gives CDR1 SGHAT, CDR2 FQDESV (reference sequence). Trimming removed 7 bases from V and 5 bases from J; junction bases left unmatched: 12. The CDR3 sequence is 15 residues long.

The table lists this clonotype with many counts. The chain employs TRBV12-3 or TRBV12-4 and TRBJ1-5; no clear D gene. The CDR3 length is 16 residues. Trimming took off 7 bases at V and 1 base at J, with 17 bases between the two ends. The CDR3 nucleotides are TGTGCCAGCAATTCCGGAGATTATAGGAGCAATCAGCCCCAGCATTTT. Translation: CASNSGDYRSNQPQHF.

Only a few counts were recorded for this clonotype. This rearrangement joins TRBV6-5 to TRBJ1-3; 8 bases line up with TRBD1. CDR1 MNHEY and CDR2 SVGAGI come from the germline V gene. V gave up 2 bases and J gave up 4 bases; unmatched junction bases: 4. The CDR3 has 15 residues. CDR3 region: CASSYQGAAGNTIYF. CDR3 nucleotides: TGTGCCAGCAGTTACCAGGGGGCGGCAGGAAACACCATATATTTT.